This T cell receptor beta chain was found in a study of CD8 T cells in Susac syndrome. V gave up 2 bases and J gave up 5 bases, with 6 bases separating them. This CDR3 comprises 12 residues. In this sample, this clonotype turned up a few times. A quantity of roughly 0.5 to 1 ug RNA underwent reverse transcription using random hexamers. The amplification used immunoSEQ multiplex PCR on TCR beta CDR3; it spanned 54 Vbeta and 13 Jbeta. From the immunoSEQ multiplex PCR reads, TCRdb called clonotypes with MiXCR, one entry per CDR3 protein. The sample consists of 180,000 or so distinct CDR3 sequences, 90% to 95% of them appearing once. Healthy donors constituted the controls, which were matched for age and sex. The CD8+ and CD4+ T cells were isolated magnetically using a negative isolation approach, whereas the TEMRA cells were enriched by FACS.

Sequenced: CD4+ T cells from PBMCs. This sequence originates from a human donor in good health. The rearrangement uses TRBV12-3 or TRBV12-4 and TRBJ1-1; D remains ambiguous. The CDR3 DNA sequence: TGTGCCAGCAGTTTACTAGGTACTGAAGCTTTCTTT. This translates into CASSLLGTEAFF.